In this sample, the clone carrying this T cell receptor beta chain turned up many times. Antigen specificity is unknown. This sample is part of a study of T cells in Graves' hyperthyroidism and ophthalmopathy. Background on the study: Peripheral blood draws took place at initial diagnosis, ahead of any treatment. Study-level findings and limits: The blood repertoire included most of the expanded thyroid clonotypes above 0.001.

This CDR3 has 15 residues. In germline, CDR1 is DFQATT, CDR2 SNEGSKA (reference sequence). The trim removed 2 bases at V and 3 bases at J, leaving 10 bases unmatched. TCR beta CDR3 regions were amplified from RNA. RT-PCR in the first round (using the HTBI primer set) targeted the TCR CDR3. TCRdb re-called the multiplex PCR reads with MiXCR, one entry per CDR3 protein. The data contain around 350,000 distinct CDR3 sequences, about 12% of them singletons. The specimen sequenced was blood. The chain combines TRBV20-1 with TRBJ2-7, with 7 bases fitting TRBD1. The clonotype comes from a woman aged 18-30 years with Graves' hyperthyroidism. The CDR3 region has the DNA TGCAGTGCTAGAACAAACCAGGGGGTTCACTACGAGCAGTACTTC. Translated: CSARTNQGVHYEQYF.